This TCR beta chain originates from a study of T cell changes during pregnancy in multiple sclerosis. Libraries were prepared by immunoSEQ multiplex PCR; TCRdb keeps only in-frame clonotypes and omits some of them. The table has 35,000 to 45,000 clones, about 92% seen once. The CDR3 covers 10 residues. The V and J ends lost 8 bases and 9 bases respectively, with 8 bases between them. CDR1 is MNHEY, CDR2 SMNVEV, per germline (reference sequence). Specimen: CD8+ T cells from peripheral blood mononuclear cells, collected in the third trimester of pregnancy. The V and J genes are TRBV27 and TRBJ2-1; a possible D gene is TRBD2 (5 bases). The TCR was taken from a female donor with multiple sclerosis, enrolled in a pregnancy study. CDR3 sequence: CASGSLEQFF. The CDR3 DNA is TGTGCCAGCGGGAGTCTTGAGCAGTTCTTC.